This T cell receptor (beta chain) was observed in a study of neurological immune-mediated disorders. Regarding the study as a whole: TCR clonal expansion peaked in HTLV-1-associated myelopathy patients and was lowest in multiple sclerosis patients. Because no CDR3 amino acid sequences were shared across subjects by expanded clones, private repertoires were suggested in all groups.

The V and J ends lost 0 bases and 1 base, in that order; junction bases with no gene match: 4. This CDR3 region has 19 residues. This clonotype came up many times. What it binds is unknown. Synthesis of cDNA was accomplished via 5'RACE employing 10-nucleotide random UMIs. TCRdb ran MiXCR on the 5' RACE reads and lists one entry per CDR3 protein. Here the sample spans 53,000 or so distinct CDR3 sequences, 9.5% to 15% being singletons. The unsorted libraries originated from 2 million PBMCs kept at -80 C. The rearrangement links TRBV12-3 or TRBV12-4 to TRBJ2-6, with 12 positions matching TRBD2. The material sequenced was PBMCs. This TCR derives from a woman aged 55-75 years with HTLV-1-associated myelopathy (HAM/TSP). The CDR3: CASSLARLAGVSGANVLTF. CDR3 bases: TGTGCCAGCAGTTTAGCCCGACTAGCGGGAGTATCTGGGGCCAACGTCCTGACTTTC.